This is a list of T cell receptor beta chains from one sample in a study of T-cell reconstitution after alpha-beta-depleted transplantation in children. MiXCR, run by TCRdb on the PCR reads, gives a single entry per CDR3 protein. The sample records hundreds of thousands of distinct CDR3 sequences, about 7.3% being singletons. This specimen was peripheral blood, taken 360 days after TCRalphabeta/CD19-depleted stem cell transplant. These receptors were obtained from a female patient aged 2-10 years who had a stem cell transplant for Fanconi anemia, so the T cells may come from the graft donor. The CDR3 runs from the conserved cysteine through the conserved F or W. Each record gives: D gene, J gene, V gene, clone size, CDR3 protein, CDR3 DNA. A D gene is named only where the DNA matches it firmly. A row's size may be missing; if present it is once, few, many or a size class.

d_call: -
j_call: TRBJ2-1
v_call: TRBV13
clone_size: few
cdr3_aa: CASTNRPPSYNEQFF
cdr3_nt: TGTGCCAGTACGAACCGGCCGCCCTCCTACAATGAGCAGTTCTTC

d_call: TRBD2
j_call: TRBJ2-1
v_call: TRBV2
clone_size: many
cdr3_aa: CASSAAGGAGNEQFF
cdr3_nt: TGTGCCAGCAGTGCCGCGGGGGGCGCAGGCAATGAGCAGTTCTTC

d_call: -
j_call: TRBJ2-2
v_call: TRBV6-5
clone_size: many
cdr3_aa: CASRSGPYGAGELFF
cdr3_nt: TGTGCCAGCAGATCCGGGCCCTACGGTGCCGGGGAGCTGTTTTTT

d_call: -
j_call: TRBJ2-5
v_call: TRBV6-2/TRBV6-3
clone_size: many
cdr3_aa: CASSWGQETQYF
cdr3_nt: TGTGCCAGCAGTTGGGGACAAGAGACCCAGTACTTC

d_call: TRBD1
j_call: TRBJ1-1
v_call: TRBV15
clone_size: few
cdr3_aa: CATSTRGQESTEAFF
cdr3_nt: TGTGCCACCAGTACGAGGGGACAGGAAAGCACTGAAGCTTTCTTT

d_call: -
j_call: TRBJ2-1
v_call: TRBV19
clone_size: many
cdr3_aa: CASSMEGWNEQFF
cdr3_nt: TGTGCCAGTAGTATGGAGGGTTGGAATGAGCAGTTCTTC

d_call: TRBD1
j_call: TRBJ1-5
v_call: TRBV20-1
clone_size: many
cdr3_aa: CSASPGQMGNQPQHF
cdr3_nt: TGCAGTGCTAGTCCGGGACAGATGGGGAATCAGCCCCAGCATTTT

d_call: -
j_call: TRBJ1-5
v_call: TRBV5-5
clone_size: many
cdr3_aa: CASSLLGAGQPQHF
cdr3_nt: TGTGCCAGCAGCTTATTGGGGGCCGGTCAGCCCCAGCATTTT

d_call: -
j_call: TRBJ2-7
v_call: TRBV7-9
clone_size: -
cdr3_aa: CASSQSELPYEQYF
cdr3_nt: TGTGCCAGCAGCCAAAGCGAGCTACCCTACGAGCAGTACTTC

d_call: TRBD1
j_call: TRBJ2-5
v_call: TRBV11-2
clone_size: -
cdr3_aa: CASSLVGQGALETQYF
cdr3_nt: TGTGCCAGCAGCTTAGTGGGACAGGGGGCTCTGGAGACCCAGTACTTC

d_call: -
j_call: TRBJ1-5
v_call: TRBV20-1
clone_size: many
cdr3_aa: CSARESGDQPQHF
cdr3_nt: TGCAGTGCTAGGGAGAGCGGGGATCAGCCCCAGCATTTT

d_call: -
j_call: TRBJ1-6
v_call: TRBV11-2
clone_size: many
cdr3_aa: CASSRGSYNSPLHF
cdr3_nt: TGTGCCAGCAGCCGAGGGTCCTATAATTCACCCCTCCACTTT

d_call: -
j_call: TRBJ2-1
v_call: TRBV6-5
clone_size: many
cdr3_aa: CASSYGADWAYNEQFF
cdr3_nt: TGTGCCAGCAGTTACGGCGCCGACTGGGCGTACAATGAGCAGTTCTTC

d_call: -
j_call: TRBJ2-1
v_call: TRBV11-3
clone_size: few
cdr3_aa: CASSLGPGTNNEQFF
cdr3_nt: TGTGCCAGCAGCTTAGGTCCCGGGACAAACAATGAGCAGTTCTTC

d_call: -
j_call: TRBJ2-7
v_call: TRBV7-2
clone_size: few
cdr3_aa: CASSPGARDWGEQYF
cdr3_nt: TGTGCCAGCAGCCCGGGGGCGCGAGACTGGGGGGAGCAGTACTTC

d_call: TRBD2
j_call: TRBJ2-3
v_call: TRBV2
clone_size: few
cdr3_aa: CASSADGGDTDTQYF
cdr3_nt: TGTGCCAGCAGTGCTGACGGGGGGGACACAGATACGCAGTATTTT

d_call: -
j_call: TRBJ2-1
v_call: TRBV6-1
clone_size: many
cdr3_aa: CASSKGGGLNEQFF
cdr3_nt: TGTGCCAGCAGTAAGGGGGGCGGTCTGAATGAGCAGTTCTTC

d_call: TRBD1
j_call: TRBJ1-3
v_call: TRBV12-3/TRBV12-4
clone_size: -
cdr3_aa: CASTLGQLFTGNTIYF
cdr3_nt: TGTGCCAGCACCCTGGGACAGCTCTTTACTGGAAACACCATATATTTT

d_call: -
j_call: TRBJ2-5
v_call: TRBV11-3
clone_size: -
cdr3_aa: CASSLVYRETQYF
cdr3_nt: TGTGCCAGCAGCTTAGTTTACAGGGAGACCCAGTACTTC

d_call: TRBD1
j_call: TRBJ1-1
v_call: TRBV11-3
clone_size: few
cdr3_aa: CASSPTGALAEAFF
cdr3_nt: TGTGCCAGCAGCCCGACAGGGGCCCTCGCTGAAGCTTTCTTT

d_call: -
j_call: TRBJ2-6
v_call: TRBV7-2
clone_size: many
cdr3_aa: CASSPLSPGANVLTF
cdr3_nt: TGTGCCAGCAGCCCTCTTAGTCCGGGGGCCAACGTCCTGACTTTC

d_call: -
j_call: TRBJ1-5
v_call: TRBV20-1
clone_size: -
cdr3_aa: CSSRAGSNQPQHF
cdr3_nt: TGCAGTTCCAGGGCAGGGAGCAATCAGCCCCAGCATTTT

d_call: -
j_call: TRBJ1-5
v_call: TRBV6-5
clone_size: -
cdr3_aa: CASSVSTVLREAQHF
cdr3_nt: TGTGCCAGCAGTGTCTCGACAGTTCTTAGGGAGGCCCAGCATTTT

d_call: -
j_call: TRBJ2-1
v_call: TRBV5-1
clone_size: many
cdr3_aa: CASSPGTSSYNEQFF
cdr3_nt: TGCGCCAGCAGCCCCGGGACAAGCTCCTACAATGAGCAGTTCTTC

d_call: TRBD1
j_call: TRBJ2-1
v_call: TRBV5-5
clone_size: -
cdr3_aa: CASSFPWTGFNNEQFF
cdr3_nt: TGTGCCAGCAGCTTTCCGTGGACAGGATTTAACAATGAGCAGTTCTTC

d_call: -
j_call: TRBJ1-1
v_call: TRBV12-3/TRBV12-4
clone_size: many
cdr3_aa: CASSLTGPNTEAFF
cdr3_nt: TGTGCCAGCAGTTTGACAGGACCGAACACTGAAGCTTTCTTT

d_call: TRBD1
j_call: TRBJ2-7
v_call: TRBV7-9
clone_size: many
cdr3_aa: CASSSYGDSSYEQYF
cdr3_nt: TGTGCCAGCAGCTCTTACGGGGACAGTAGCTACGAGCAGTACTTC

d_call: -
j_call: TRBJ2-1
v_call: TRBV6-5
clone_size: few
cdr3_aa: CASSYRDNYNEQFF
cdr3_nt: TGTGCCAGCAGTTACAGGGACAACTACAATGAGCAGTTCTTC

d_call: -
j_call: TRBJ2-3
v_call: TRBV6-2/TRBV6-3
clone_size: -
cdr3_aa: CASSYSGVLTDTQYF
cdr3_nt: TGTGCCAGCAGTTACTCAGGGGTACTAACAGATACGCAGTATTTT

d_call: TRBD2
j_call: TRBJ2-1
v_call: TRBV20-1
clone_size: few
cdr3_aa: CSARETSGGRNEQFF
cdr3_nt: TGCAGTGCTAGGGAAACTAGCGGGGGGCGCAATGAGCAGTTCTTC

d_call: -
j_call: TRBJ2-2
v_call: TRBV25-1
clone_size: many
cdr3_aa: CASSEHTGLTGELFF
cdr3_nt: TGTGCCAGCAGTGAACACACAGGGCTCACCGGGGAGCTGTTTTTT

d_call: -
j_call: TRBJ2-3
v_call: TRBV10-3
clone_size: many
cdr3_aa: CAISDPDEGNTQYF
cdr3_nt: TGTGCCATCAGTGATCCCGATGAGGGGAATACGCAGTATTTT

d_call: TRBD2
j_call: TRBJ2-3
v_call: TRBV5-1
clone_size: -
cdr3_aa: CASGNRETSGTDTQYF
cdr3_nt: TGCGCCAGCGGAAACCGGGAGACTAGCGGCACAGATACGCAGTATTTT

d_call: TRBD2
j_call: TRBJ2-1
v_call: TRBV5-4
clone_size: few
cdr3_aa: CASSLSRGGSYNEQFF
cdr3_nt: TGTGCCAGCAGCTTGTCACGCGGGGGATCCTACAATGAGCAGTTCTTC

d_call: TRBD2
j_call: TRBJ2-3
v_call: TRBV11-2
clone_size: many
cdr3_aa: CASSFTGGADTQYF
cdr3_nt: TGTGCCAGCAGCTTTACGGGAGGGGCAGATACGCAGTATTTT

d_call: -
j_call: TRBJ1-1
v_call: TRBV28
clone_size: -
cdr3_aa: CASRALGPFEAFF
cdr3_nt: TGTGCCAGCAGGGCCCTAGGTCCGTTCGAAGCTTTCTTT

d_call: -
j_call: TRBJ1-1
v_call: TRBV11-2
clone_size: many
cdr3_aa: CASSLRGGVTEAFF
cdr3_nt: TGTGCCAGCAGCCTCAGGGGCGGGGTGACTGAAGCTTTCTTT

d_call: TRBD2
j_call: TRBJ2-7
v_call: TRBV20-1
clone_size: many
cdr3_aa: CSAEGLAVGQYF
cdr3_nt: TGCAGTGCCGAGGGACTAGCGGTAGGGCAGTACTTC

d_call: TRBD1
j_call: TRBJ2-7
v_call: TRBV7-4
clone_size: many
cdr3_aa: CASSYGQEDYEQYF
cdr3_nt: TGTGCCAGCAGCTACGGACAGGAGGACTACGAGCAGTACTTC

d_call: -
j_call: TRBJ1-2
v_call: TRBV5-1
clone_size: many
cdr3_aa: CASSLEWQGDAMDYTF
cdr3_nt: TGCGCCAGCAGCTTGGAGTGGCAGGGTGATGCTATGGACTACACCTTC

d_call: TRBD2
j_call: TRBJ2-3
v_call: TRBV9
clone_size: -
cdr3_aa: CASSVEGSGGADTQYF
cdr3_nt: TGTGCCAGCAGCGTAGAAGGTAGCGGGGGGGCAGATACGCAGTATTTT

d_call: -
j_call: TRBJ2-5
v_call: TRBV5-1
clone_size: few
cdr3_aa: CASSLDGVRTETQYF
cdr3_nt: TGCGCCAGCAGCTTGGATGGGGTGCGAACGGAGACCCAGTACTTC

d_call: TRBD2
j_call: TRBJ2-3
v_call: TRBV6-5
clone_size: many
cdr3_aa: CASSSHSSGGATDTQYF
cdr3_nt: TGTGCCAGCAGTTCGCATTCTAGCGGGGGGGCCACAGATACGCAGTATTTT

d_call: -
j_call: TRBJ2-7
v_call: TRBV7-2
clone_size: -
cdr3_aa: CASSSGGTRPYEQYF
cdr3_nt: TGTGCCAGCAGTTCAGGGGGGACAAGGCCCTACGAGCAGTACTTC

d_call: -
j_call: TRBJ2-1
v_call: TRBV7-8
clone_size: few
cdr3_aa: CASRDGTYNEQFF
cdr3_nt: TGTGCCAGCCGGGACGGTACCTACAATGAGCAGTTCTTC

d_call: TRBD2
j_call: TRBJ2-7
v_call: TRBV5-1
clone_size: few
cdr3_aa: CASSLSFGRSYEQYF
cdr3_nt: TGCGCCAGCAGCTTATCTTTCGGGAGGAGCTACGAGCAGTACTTC

d_call: -
j_call: TRBJ1-1
v_call: TRBV20-1
clone_size: many
cdr3_aa: CSARAEGAGLGEAFF
cdr3_nt: TGCAGTGCTAGAGCCGAGGGAGCAGGGTTGGGTGAAGCTTTCTTT

d_call: -
j_call: TRBJ2-7
v_call: TRBV3-1
clone_size: few
cdr3_aa: CASSQLTGGQPYEQYF
cdr3_nt: TGTGCCAGCAGCCAATTGACAGGCGGGCAGCCCTACGAGCAGTACTTC

d_call: -
j_call: TRBJ1-2
v_call: TRBV7-2
clone_size: few
cdr3_aa: CASSLTATNYGYTF
cdr3_nt: TGTGCCAGCAGCTTGACAGCGACTAACTATGGCTACACCTTC

d_call: -
j_call: TRBJ2-2
v_call: TRBV7-3
clone_size: many
cdr3_aa: CASSLLSGGELFF
cdr3_nt: TGTGCCAGCAGCTTACTCTCAGGCGGGGAGCTGTTTTTT

d_call: -
j_call: TRBJ1-2
v_call: TRBV5-6
clone_size: -
cdr3_aa: CASSLVSGFDGYTF
cdr3_nt: TGTGCCAGCAGCTTGGTTTCGGGATTCGATGGCTACACCTTC

d_call: -
j_call: TRBJ1-1
v_call: TRBV6-1
clone_size: -
cdr3_aa: CASSPRGGATEAFF
cdr3_nt: TGTGCCAGCAGTCCTAGGGGGGGGGCAACTGAAGCTTTCTTT

d_call: -
j_call: TRBJ1-1
v_call: TRBV28
clone_size: many
cdr3_aa: CASSFRDGGAFF
cdr3_nt: TGTGCCAGCAGTTTTCGTGACGGCGGAGCTTTCTTT

d_call: TRBD1
j_call: TRBJ1-1
v_call: TRBV6-4
clone_size: few
cdr3_aa: CASSDSGQPNTEAFF
cdr3_nt: TGTGCCAGCAGTGACTCGGGACAGCCGAACACTGAAGCTTTCTTT

d_call: TRBD1
j_call: TRBJ1-3
v_call: TRBV7-2
clone_size: many
cdr3_aa: CASSARSDRARGNTIYF
cdr3_nt: TGTGCCAGCAGCGCCCGATCGGACAGGGCCAGAGGAAACACCATATATTTT

d_call: -
j_call: TRBJ2-3
v_call: TRBV6-1
clone_size: few
cdr3_aa: CAVPQGGGTDTQYF
cdr3_nt: TGTGCCGTACCCCAGGGAGGGGGGACAGATACGCAGTATTTT

d_call: -
j_call: TRBJ2-5
v_call: TRBV7-8
clone_size: -
cdr3_aa: CASSLQGRETQYF
cdr3_nt: TGTGCCAGCAGCTTACAGGGGCGGGAGACCCAGTACTTC

d_call: -
j_call: TRBJ1-3
v_call: TRBV6-5
clone_size: many
cdr3_aa: CASSFVSGAGNTIYF
cdr3_nt: TGTGCCAGCAGCTTCGTCTCAGGGGCTGGAAACACCATATATTTT

d_call: TRBD1
j_call: TRBJ1-5
v_call: TRBV3-1
clone_size: few
cdr3_aa: CASSHQGNRGLGNSNQPQHF
cdr3_nt: TGTGCCAGCAGCCACCAGGGGAACAGGGGTCTGGGGAATAGCAATCAGCCCCAGCATTTT

d_call: -
j_call: TRBJ2-3
v_call: TRBV7-3
clone_size: -
cdr3_aa: CASSLIGGGGDTQYF
cdr3_nt: TGTGCCAGCAGCTTAATAGGGGGGGGTGGAGATACGCAGTATTTT